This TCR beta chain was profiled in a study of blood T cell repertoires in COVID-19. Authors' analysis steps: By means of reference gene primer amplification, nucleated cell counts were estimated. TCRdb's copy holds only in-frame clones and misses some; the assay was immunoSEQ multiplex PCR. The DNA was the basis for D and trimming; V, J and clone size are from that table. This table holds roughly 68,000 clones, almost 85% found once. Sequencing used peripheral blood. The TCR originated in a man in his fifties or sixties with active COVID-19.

The DNA for the CDR3 is TGTGCCTGGAGTGTACGAGGATTCGAGCAGTACTTC. Its translation: CAWSVRGFEQYF. The chain has TRBV30 and TRBJ2-7; D gene unclear. The germline V and J ends were trimmed by 0 bases and 6 bases, with 9 bases remaining between them. The CDR3 is 12 residues long. CDR1 and CDR2 from the germline V gene are GTSNPN and SVGIG (reference sequence).